Given below is one T cell receptor beta chain in context. V gave up 0 bases and J gave up 12 bases, with 22 bases separating them. CDR3 length: 16 residues. Germline CDR1 reads SGDLS; CDR2 reads YYNGEE. In the original processing: Amplification with reference gene primers provided the estimates of nucleated cell counts. Profiled with immunoSEQ multiplex PCR; TCRdb holds only in-frame clones, not every one. That table furnishes V, J and clone size, whereas the DNA furnished D and trimming. The table lists tens of thousands of clones, over 75% of them singletons. This sample was taken from a study of blood T cell repertoires in COVID-19. Study-level information: Samples of COVID-19 (acute and convalescent) were obtained from the United States, Italy and Spain. Nucleic acid was either cDNA or gDNA, and it came from T cells, B-cell-depleted T cells, or PBMCs.

Sequences were obtained from peripheral blood. The TCR was taken from a man aged 45 to 65 with active COVID-19. V usage is TRBV9 and J usage is TRBJ2-1; D perhaps matches TRBD2 (6 bases). For the CDR3, the DNA is TGTGCCAGCAGCGTAGGGGGCGGGAACCTGGGTCTGGGGCAGTTCTTC. It specifies CASSVGGGNLGLGQFF.